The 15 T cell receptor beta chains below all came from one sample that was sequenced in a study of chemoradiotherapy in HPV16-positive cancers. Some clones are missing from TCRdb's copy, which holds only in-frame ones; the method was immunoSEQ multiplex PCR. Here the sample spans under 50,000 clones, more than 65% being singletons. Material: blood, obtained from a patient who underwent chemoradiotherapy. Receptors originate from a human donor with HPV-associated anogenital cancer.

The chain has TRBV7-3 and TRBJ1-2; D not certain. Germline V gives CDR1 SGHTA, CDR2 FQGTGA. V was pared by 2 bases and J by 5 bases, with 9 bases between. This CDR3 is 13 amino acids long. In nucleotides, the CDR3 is TGTGCCAGCAGCTTAGCTGGGAGTTATGGCTACACCTTC. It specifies CASSLAGSYGYTF. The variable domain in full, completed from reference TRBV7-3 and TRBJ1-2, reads GAGVSQTPSNKVTEKGKYVELRCDPISGHTALYWYRQSLGQGPEFLIYFQGTGAADDSGLPNDRFFAVRPEGSVSTLKIQRTERGDSAVYLCASSLAGSYGYTFGSGTRLTVV.

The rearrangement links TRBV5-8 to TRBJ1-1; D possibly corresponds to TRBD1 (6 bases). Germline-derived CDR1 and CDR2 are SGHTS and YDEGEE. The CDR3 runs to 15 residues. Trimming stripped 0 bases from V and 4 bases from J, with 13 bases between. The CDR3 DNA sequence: TGTGCCAGCAGCTTGGCGGGGGCCGGAGGCACTGAAGCTTTCTTT. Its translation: CASSLAGAGGTEAFF.

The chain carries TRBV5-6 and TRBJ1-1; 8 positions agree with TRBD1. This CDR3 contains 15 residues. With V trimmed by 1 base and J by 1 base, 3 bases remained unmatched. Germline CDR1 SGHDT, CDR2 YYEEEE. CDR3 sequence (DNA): TGTGCCAGCAGCTTGCAGGGACAGGCGAACACTGAAGCTTTCTTT. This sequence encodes CASSLQGQANTEAFF.

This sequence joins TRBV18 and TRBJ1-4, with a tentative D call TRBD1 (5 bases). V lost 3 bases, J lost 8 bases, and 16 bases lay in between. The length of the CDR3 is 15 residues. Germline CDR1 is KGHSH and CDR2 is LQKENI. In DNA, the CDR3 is TGTGCCAGCTCACCCCGGGCGGGGGTAGAGGAAAAACTGTTTTTT. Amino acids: CASSPRAGVEEKLFF.

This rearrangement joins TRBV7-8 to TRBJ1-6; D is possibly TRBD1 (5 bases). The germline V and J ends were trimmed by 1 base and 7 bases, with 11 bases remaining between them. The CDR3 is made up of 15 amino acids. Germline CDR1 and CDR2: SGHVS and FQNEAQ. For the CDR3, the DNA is TGTGCCAGCAGCTTAGGGACATTATCGAATTCACCCCTCCACTTT. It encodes CASSLGTLSNSPLHF.

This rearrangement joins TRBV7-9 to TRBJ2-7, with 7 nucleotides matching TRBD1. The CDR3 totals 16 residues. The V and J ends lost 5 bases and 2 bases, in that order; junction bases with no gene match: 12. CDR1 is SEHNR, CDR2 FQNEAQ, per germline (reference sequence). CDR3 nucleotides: TGTGCCAGCAGCCATCGCCAGGGACAGAGTACCTACGAGCAGTACTTC. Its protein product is CASSHRQGQSTYEQYF.

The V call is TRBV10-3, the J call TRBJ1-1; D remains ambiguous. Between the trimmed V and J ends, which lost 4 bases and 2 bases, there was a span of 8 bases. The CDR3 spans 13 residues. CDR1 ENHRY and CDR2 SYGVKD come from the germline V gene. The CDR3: CAISGEPNTEAFF. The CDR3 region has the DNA TGTGCCATCAGTGGGGAGCCTAACACTGAAGCTTTCTTT.

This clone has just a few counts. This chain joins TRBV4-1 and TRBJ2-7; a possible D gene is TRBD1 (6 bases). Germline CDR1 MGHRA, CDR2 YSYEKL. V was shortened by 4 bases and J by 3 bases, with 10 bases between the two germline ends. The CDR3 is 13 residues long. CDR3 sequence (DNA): TGCGCCAGCAGCCCTCAACAGGGCTACGAGCAGTACTTC. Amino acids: CASSPQQGYEQYF.

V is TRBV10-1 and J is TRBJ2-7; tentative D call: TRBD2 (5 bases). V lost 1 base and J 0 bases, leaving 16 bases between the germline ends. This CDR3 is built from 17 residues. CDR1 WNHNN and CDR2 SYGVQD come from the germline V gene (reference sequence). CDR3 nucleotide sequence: TGCGCCAGCAGTGAGTTTACGGGAAGGGCTAGCTCCTACGAGCAGTACTTC. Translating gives CASSEFTGRASSYEQYF.

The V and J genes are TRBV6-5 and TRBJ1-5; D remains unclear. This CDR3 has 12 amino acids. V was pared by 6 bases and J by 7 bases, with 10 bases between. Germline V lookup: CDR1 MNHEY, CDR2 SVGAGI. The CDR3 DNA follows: TGTGCCAGCAGCCATGCCCAGCAGCCCCAGCATTTT. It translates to CASSHAQQPQHF.

The DNA for the CDR3 is TGTGCCAGTAGTGAGGGGGGCACAGATACGCAGTATTTT. This gives the protein CASSEGGTDTQYF. The rearrangement links TRBV19 to TRBJ2-3; TRBD1 is a possible D gene (6 bases). Germline V lookup: CDR1 LNHDA, CDR2 SQIVND (reference sequence). V dropped 5 bases and J dropped 1 base, with 7 bases sitting between them. There are 13 residues in the CDR3.

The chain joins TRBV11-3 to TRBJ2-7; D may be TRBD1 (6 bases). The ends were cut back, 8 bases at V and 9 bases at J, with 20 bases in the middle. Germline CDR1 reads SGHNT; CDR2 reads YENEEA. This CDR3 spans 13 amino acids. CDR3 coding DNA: TGTGCCAGCTCAAGGGCAGGGGAATATGGGCAGTACTTC. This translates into CASSRAGEYGQYF.

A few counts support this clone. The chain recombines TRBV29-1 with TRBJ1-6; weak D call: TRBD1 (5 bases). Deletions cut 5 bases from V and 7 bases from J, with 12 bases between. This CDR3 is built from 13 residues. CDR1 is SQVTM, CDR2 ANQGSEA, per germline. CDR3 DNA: TGCAGCGTTAGGTGGGGGGAGAATTCACCCCTCCACTTT. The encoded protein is CSVRWGENSPLHF.

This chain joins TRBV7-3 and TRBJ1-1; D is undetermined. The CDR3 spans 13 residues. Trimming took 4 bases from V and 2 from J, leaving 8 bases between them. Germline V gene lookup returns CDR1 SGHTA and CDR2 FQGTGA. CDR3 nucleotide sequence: TGTGCCAGCAGCTCCTTTCTCAACACTGAAGCTTTCTTT. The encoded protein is CASSSFLNTEAFF.

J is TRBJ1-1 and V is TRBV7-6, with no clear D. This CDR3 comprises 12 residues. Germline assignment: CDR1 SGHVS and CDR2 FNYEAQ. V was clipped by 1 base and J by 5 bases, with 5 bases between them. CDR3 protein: CASSLDRTEAFF. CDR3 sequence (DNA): TGTGCCAGCAGCTTAGACAGAACTGAAGCTTTCTTT.